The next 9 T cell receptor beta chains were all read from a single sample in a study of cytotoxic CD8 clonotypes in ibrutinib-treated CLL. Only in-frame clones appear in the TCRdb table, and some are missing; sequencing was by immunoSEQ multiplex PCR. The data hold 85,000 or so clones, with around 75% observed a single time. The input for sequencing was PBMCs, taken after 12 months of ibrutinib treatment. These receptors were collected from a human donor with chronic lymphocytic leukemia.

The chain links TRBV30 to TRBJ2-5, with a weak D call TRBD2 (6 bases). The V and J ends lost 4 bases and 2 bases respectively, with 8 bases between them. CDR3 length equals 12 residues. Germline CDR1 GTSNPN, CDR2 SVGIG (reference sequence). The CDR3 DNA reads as TGTGCCTGGACCGCGGGGCAAGAGACCCAGTACTTC. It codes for CAWTAGQETQYF.

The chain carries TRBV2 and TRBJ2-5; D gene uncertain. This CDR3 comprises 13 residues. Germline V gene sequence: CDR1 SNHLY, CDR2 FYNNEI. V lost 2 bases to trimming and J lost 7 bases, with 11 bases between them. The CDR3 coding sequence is TGTGCCAGCAGTGAAACGTTAGGCGGGACCCAGTACTTC. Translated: CASSETLGGTQYF.

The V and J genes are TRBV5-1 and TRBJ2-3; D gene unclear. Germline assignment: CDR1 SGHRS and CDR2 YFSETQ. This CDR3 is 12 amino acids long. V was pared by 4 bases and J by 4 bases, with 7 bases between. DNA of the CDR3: TGCGCCAGCAGCACCGGCCCAGATACGCAGTATTTT. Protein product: CASSTGPDTQYF.

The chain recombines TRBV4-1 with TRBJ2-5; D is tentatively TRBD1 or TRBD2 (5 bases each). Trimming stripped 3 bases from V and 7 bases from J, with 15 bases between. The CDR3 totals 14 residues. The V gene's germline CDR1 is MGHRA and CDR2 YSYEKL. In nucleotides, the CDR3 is TGCGCCAGCAGCCAGCACCGGGACGAAGGGACCCAGTACTTC. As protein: CASSQHRDEGTQYF.

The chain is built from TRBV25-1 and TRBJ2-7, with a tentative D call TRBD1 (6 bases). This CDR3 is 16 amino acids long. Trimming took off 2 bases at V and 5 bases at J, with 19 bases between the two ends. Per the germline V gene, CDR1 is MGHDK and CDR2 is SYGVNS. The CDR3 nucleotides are TGTGCCAGCAGTGAAGTGGGGTCAGGGGTCCCCCACGAGCAGTACTTC. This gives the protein CASSEVGSGVPHEQYF.

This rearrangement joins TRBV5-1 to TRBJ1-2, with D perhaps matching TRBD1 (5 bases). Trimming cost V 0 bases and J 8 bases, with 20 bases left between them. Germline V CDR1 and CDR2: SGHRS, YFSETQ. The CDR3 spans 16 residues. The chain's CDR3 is CASSLGAGPSGGGYTF. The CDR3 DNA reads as TGCGCCAGCAGCTTGGGGGCGGGGCCCTCCGGGGGGGGCTACACCTTC.

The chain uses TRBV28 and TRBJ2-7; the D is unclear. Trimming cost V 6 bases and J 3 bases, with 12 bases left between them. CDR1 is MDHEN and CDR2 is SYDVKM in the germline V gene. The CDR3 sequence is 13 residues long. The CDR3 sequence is CASSLPKGYEQYF. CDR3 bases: TGTGCCAGCAGCCTGCCCAAGGGCTACGAGCAGTACTTC.

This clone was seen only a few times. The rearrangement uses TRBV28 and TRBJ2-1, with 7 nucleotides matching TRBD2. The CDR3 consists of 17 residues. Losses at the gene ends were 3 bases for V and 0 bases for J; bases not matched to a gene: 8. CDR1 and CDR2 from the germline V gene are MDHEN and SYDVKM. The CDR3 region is CASSFGVAGLSYNEQFF. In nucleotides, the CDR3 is TGTGCCAGCAGTTTCGGGGTAGCGGGCCTCTCCTACAATGAGCAGTTCTTC.

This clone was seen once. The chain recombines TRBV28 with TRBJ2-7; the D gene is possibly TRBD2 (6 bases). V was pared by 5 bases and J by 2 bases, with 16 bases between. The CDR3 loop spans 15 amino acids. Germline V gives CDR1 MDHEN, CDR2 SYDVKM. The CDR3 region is CASSPPPGGAYEQYF. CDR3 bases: TGTGCCAGCAGTCCCCCCCCCGGCGGGGCCTACGAGCAGTACTTC.